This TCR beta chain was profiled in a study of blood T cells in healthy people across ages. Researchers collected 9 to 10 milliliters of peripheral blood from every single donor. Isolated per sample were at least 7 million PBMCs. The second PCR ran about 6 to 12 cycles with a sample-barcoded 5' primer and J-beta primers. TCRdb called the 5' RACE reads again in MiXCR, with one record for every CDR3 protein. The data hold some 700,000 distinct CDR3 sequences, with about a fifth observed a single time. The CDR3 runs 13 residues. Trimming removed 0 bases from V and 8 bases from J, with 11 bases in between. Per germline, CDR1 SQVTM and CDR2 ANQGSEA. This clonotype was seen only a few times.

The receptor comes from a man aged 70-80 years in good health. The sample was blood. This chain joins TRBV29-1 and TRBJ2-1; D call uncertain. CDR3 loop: CSVEDRKLYEQFF. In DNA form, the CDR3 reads TGCAGCGTTGAAGATCGGAAGTTATATGAGCAGTTCTTC.